A selection of T cell receptor beta chains follows, all from one sample in a study of Tregs in tolerant kidney transplant recipients. Libraries were prepared by immunoSEQ multiplex PCR; TCRdb keeps only in-frame clonotypes and omits some of them. Of about 240,000 clones detected, roughly 84% appear once; the ten largest clones hold around 0.68%. Material for sequencing was CD4+ T cells from blood. The source of these receptors is a human donor in good health. The CDR3 runs from the conserved cysteine through the conserved F or W. Fields, in order: D gene, clone size, V gene, J gene, CDR3 DNA, CDR3 protein. D genes are given only for firm matches. Part of the rows lack a size; the others show once, few, many or a class for expanded clones.

>TRBD2|-|TRBV14|TRBJ2-2
TGTGCCAGCAGCGCGGCTAGCGGGAACACCGGGGAGCTGTTTTTT
CASSAASGNTGELFF
>-|-|TRBV7-3|TRBJ2-1
TGTGCCAGCAGCTTAGGAGGGGGCCTCTCCTACAATGAGCAGTTCTTC
CASSLGGGLSYNEQFF
>-|-|TRBV5-6|TRBJ2-7
TGTGCCAGCAGCTTGTTTTCAGGGCAGTACGAGCAGTACTTC
CASSLFSGQYEQYF
>-|-|TRBV7-3|TRBJ2-1
TGTGCCAGCAGCTATACTGAGGGGACTGAGCAGTTCTTC
CASSYTEGTEQFF
>-|-|TRBV6-5|TRBJ1-2
TGTGCCAGCAGTGCCCAGACAGGTCTCTATGGCTACACCTTT
CASSAQTGLYGYTF
>-|-|TRBV5-5|TRBJ2-7
TGTGCCAGCAGCGCCGGACCTAGTGGGGCCACCGGGGGCTACGAGCAGTACTTC
CASSAGPSGATGGYEQYF
>-|-|TRBV6-5|TRBJ1-2
TGTGCCAGCAGTTGGACCGAAGCTAACTATGGCTACACCTTC
CASSWTEANYGYTF
>-|-|TRBV19|TRBJ2-1
TGTGCCAGTAAGCAGGGGCGGGATGAGCAGTTCTTC
CASKQGRDEQFF
>-|-|TRBV12-1|TRBJ1-1
TGTGCCAGCAGCTCAGGGTGGAACACTGAAGCTTTCTTT
CASSSGWNTEAFF
>TRBD2|-|TRBV5-1|TRBJ2-5
TGCGCCAGCAGCTTGCTAGCGGGGGGCTTGGAGACCCAGTACTTC
CASSLLAGGLETQYF
>-|-|TRBV6-5|TRBJ1-2
TGTGCCAGCAGTCCAGTCCAGGGAGGGTATGGCTACACCTTC
CASSPVQGGYGYTF
>-|-|TRBV6-1|TRBJ1-1
TGTGCCAGCAGGGCAGCTATAAACACTGAAGCTTTCTTT
CASRAAINTEAFF
>-|-|TRBV27|TRBJ2-5
TGTGCCAGCAGTTTATCGTCCCCCGTAGGGGGTTGGTACCAAGAGACCCAGTACTTC
CASSLSSPVGGWYQETQYF
>-|few|TRBV25-1|TRBJ2-3
TGTGCCAGCAGTGAAGCTATCACAGATACGCAGTATTTT
CASSEAITDTQYF
>TRBD1|few|TRBV6-5|TRBJ2-6
TGTGCCAGCAACGGACAGGGCCCAGGGGCCAACGTCCTGACTTTC
CASNGQGPGANVLTF
>TRBD1|-|TRBV19|TRBJ2-1
TGTGCCAGTAGCGACCGGGACAGGGACGGTAAGTTCTTC
CASSDRDRDGKFF
>-|-|TRBV7-2|TRBJ2-7
TGTGCCAGCAGCTTAGGACTTCCCCTCTACGAGCAGTACTTC
CASSLGLPLYEQYF
>-|-|TRBV7-7|TRBJ2-3
TGTGCTAGCAGCGTATCGCCCGGGACACGAACGACAGATACGCAGTATTTT
CASSVSPGTRTTDTQYF